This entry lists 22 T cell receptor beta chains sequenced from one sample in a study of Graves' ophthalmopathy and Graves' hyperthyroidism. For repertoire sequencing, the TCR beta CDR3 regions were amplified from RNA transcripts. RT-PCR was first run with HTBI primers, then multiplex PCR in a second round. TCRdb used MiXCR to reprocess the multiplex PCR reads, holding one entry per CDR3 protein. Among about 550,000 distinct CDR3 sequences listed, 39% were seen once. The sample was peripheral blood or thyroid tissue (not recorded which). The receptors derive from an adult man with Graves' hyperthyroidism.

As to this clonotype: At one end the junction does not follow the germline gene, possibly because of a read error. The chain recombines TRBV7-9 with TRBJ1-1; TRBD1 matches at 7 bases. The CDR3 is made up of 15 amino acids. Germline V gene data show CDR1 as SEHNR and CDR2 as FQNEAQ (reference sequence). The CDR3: CAGSGSGQLITEAFF. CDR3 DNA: TGTGCCGGCAGTGGTTCGGGACAGCTGATCACTGAGGCTTTCTTT.

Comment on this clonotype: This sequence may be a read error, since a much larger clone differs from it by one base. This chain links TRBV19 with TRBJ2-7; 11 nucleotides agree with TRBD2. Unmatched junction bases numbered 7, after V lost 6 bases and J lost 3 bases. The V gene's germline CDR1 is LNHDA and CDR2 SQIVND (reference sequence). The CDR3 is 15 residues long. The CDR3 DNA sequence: TGTGCCAGTAGGTGGACTAGCGGGTCCCGCTACGAGCAGTACTTC. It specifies CASRWTSGSRYEQYF.

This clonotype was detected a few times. The DNA of the CDR3 is TGTGCCAGTAGTCCCAGGACCGGGACTGAGGCCTACGAGCAGTACTTC. Translated, it gives CASSPRTGTEAYEQYF. The gene calls are TRBV19 and TRBJ2-7; D may be TRBD2 (6 bases). V was shortened by 5 bases and J by 2 bases, with 19 bases between the two germline ends. Germline V gene sequence: CDR1 LNHDA, CDR2 SQIVND (reference sequence). This CDR3 spans 16 amino acids. Based on the CDR3 plus reference TRBV19 and TRBJ2-7, the full variable domain is DGGITQSPKYLFRKEGQNVTLSCEQNLNHDAMYWYRQDPGQGLRLIYYSQIVNDFQKGDIAEGYSVSREKKESFPLTVTSAQKNPTAFYLCASSPRTGTEAYEQYFGPGTRLTVT.

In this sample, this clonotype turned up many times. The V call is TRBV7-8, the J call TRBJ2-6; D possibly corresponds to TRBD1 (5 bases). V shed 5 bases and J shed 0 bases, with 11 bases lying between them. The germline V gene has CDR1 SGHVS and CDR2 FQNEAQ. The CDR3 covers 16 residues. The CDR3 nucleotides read TGTGCCAGCAGCATCTGGACAAGCTCTGGGGCCAACGTCCTGACTTTC. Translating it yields CASSIWTSSGANVLTF.

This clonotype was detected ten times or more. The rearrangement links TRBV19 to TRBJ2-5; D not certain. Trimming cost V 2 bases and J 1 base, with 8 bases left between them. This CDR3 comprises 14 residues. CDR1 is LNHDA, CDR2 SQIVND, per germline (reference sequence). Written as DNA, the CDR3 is TGTGCCAGTAGTATATTTGCAGCCCAAGAGACCCAGTACTTC. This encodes CASSIFAAQETQYF.

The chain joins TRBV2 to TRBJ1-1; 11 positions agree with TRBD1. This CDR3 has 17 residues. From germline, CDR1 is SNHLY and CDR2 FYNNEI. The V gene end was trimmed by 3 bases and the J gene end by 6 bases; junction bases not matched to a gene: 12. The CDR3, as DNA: TGTGCCAGCAGTGAGCTCGACAGGTCGGGACAGGGGGCTGAAGCTTTCTTT. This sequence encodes CASSELDRSGQGAEAFF.

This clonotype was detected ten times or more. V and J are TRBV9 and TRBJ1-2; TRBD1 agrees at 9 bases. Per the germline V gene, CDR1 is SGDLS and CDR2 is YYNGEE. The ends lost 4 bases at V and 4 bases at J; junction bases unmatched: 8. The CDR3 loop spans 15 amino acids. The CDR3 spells CASSREGQGPYGYTF. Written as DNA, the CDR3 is TGTGCCAGCAGCAGAGAGGGACAGGGCCCCTATGGCTACACCTTC.

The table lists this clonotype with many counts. The CDR3 region is CSARGMGGRGQETQYF. The CDR3 DNA sequence: TGCAGTGCTAGAGGGATGGGCGGGAGAGGCCAAGAGACCCAGTACTTC. V and J are TRBV20-1 and TRBJ2-5; 7 nucleotides match TRBD2. J was trimmed by 1 base and V by 1 base; bases with no gene match: 9. Per germline, CDR1 DFQATT and CDR2 SNEGSKA (reference sequence). This CDR3 contains 16 residues.

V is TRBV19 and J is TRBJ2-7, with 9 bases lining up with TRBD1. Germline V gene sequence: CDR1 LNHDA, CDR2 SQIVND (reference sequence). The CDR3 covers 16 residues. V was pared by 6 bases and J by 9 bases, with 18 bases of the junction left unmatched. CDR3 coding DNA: TGTGCCAGTAGCGATACTTCCGGGACAGGGCCTCATGGGCAGTACTTC. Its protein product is CASSDTSGTGPHGQYF.

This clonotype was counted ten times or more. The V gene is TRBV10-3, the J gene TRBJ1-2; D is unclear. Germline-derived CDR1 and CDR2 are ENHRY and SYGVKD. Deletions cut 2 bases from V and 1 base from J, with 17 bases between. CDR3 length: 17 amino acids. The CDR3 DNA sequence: TGTGCCATCAGTGAGCTGTTCGGAGGGAGAGATAACTATGGCTACACCTTC. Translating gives CAISELFGGRDNYGYTF.

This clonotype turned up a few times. The chain's CDR3 is CASSVAAAAGGGYTF. As DNA, the CDR3 is TGTGCCAGCAGCGTAGCGGCGGCCGCCGGAGGAGGCTACACCTTC. This rearrangement joins TRBV9 to TRBJ1-2, with D unclear. The germline V gene encodes CDR1 SGDLS and CDR2 YYNGEE. Trimming took 0 bases from V and 8 from J, leaving 17 bases between them. The CDR3 length is 15 residues.

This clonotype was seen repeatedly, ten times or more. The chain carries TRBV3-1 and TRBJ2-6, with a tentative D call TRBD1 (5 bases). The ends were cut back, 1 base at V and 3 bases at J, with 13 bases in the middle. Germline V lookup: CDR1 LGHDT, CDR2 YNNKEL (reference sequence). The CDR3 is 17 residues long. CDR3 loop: CASSQVTGRVGANVLTF. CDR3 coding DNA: TGTGCCAGCAGCCAAGTCACAGGAAGGGTTGGGGCCAACGTCCTGACTTTC.

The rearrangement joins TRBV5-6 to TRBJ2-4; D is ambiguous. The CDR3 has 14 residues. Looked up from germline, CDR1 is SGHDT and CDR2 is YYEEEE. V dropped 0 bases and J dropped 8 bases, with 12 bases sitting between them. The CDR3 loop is CASSLAESRDIQYF. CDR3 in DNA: TGTGCCAGCAGCTTGGCCGAGAGTAGGGACATTCAGTACTTC.

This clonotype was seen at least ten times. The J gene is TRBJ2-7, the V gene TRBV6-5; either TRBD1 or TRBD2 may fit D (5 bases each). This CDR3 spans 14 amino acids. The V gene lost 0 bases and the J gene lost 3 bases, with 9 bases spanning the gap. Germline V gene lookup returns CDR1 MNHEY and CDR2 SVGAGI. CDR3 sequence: CASSYSRDGYEQYF. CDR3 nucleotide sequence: TGTGCCAGCAGTTACTCCCGGGACGGCTACGAGCAGTACTTC.

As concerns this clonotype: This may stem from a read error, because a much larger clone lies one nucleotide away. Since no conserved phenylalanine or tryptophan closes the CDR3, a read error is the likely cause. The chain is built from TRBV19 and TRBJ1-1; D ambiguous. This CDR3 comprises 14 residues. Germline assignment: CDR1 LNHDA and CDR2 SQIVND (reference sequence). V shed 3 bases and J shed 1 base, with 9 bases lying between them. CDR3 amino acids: CASSINTRNTEAFL. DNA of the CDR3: TGTGCCAGTAGTATTAATACCAGGAACACTGAAGCTTTCCTT.

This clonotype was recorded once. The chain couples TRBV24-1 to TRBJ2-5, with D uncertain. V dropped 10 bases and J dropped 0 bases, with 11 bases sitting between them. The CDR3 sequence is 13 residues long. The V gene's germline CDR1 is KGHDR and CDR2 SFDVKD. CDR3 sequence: CATRQRYQETQYF. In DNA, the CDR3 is TGTGCCACTCGGCAACGGTACCAAGAGACCCAGTACTTC.

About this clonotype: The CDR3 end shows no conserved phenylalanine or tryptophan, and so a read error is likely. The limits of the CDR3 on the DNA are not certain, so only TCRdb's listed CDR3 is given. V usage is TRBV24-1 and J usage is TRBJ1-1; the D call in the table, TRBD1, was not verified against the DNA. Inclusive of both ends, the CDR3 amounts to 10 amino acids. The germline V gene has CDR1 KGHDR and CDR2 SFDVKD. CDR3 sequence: CATSDPDRAY.

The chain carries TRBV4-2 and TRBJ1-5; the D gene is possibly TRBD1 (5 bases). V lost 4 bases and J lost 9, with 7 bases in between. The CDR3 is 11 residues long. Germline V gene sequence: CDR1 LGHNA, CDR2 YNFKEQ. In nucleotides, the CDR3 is TGTGCCAGCAGCCGGGGCGGGCCCCAGCATTTT. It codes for CASSRGGPQHF.

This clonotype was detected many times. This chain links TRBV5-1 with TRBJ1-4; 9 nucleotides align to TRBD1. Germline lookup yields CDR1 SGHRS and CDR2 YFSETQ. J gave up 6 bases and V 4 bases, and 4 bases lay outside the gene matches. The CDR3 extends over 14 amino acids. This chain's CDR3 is CASSPGQGDEKLFF. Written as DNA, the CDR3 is TGCGCCAGCAGCCCGGGACAGGGAGATGAAAAACTGTTTTTT.

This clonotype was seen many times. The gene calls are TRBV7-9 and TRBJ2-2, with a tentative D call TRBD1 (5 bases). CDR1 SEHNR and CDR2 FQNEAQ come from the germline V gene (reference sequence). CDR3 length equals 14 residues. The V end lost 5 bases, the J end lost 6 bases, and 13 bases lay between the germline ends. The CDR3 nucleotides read TGTGCCAGCAGCGGAACAGGAGTCCCCGGGGAGCTGTTTTTT. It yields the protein CASSGTGVPGELFF. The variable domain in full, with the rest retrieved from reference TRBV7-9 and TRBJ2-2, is DTGVSQNPRHKITKRGQNVTFRCDPISEHNRLYWYRQTLGQGPEFLTYFQNEAQLEKSRLLSDRFSAERPKGSFSTLEIQRTEQGDSAMYLCASSGTGVPGELFFGEGSRLTVL.

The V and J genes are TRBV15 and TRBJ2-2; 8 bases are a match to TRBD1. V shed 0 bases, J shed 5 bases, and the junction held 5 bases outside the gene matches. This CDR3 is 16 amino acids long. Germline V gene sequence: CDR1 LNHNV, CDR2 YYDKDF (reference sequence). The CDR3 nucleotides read TGTGCCACCAGCAGAGAAACAGGGGGAAGGACCGGGGAGCTGTTTTTT. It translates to CATSRETGGRTGELFF.

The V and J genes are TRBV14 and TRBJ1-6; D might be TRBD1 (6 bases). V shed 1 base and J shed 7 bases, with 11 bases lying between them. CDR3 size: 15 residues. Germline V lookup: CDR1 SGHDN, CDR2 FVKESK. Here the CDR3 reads CASSQGRTVNSPLHF. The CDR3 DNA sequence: TGTGCCAGCAGCCAAGGACGGACAGTGAATTCACCCCTCCACTTT.